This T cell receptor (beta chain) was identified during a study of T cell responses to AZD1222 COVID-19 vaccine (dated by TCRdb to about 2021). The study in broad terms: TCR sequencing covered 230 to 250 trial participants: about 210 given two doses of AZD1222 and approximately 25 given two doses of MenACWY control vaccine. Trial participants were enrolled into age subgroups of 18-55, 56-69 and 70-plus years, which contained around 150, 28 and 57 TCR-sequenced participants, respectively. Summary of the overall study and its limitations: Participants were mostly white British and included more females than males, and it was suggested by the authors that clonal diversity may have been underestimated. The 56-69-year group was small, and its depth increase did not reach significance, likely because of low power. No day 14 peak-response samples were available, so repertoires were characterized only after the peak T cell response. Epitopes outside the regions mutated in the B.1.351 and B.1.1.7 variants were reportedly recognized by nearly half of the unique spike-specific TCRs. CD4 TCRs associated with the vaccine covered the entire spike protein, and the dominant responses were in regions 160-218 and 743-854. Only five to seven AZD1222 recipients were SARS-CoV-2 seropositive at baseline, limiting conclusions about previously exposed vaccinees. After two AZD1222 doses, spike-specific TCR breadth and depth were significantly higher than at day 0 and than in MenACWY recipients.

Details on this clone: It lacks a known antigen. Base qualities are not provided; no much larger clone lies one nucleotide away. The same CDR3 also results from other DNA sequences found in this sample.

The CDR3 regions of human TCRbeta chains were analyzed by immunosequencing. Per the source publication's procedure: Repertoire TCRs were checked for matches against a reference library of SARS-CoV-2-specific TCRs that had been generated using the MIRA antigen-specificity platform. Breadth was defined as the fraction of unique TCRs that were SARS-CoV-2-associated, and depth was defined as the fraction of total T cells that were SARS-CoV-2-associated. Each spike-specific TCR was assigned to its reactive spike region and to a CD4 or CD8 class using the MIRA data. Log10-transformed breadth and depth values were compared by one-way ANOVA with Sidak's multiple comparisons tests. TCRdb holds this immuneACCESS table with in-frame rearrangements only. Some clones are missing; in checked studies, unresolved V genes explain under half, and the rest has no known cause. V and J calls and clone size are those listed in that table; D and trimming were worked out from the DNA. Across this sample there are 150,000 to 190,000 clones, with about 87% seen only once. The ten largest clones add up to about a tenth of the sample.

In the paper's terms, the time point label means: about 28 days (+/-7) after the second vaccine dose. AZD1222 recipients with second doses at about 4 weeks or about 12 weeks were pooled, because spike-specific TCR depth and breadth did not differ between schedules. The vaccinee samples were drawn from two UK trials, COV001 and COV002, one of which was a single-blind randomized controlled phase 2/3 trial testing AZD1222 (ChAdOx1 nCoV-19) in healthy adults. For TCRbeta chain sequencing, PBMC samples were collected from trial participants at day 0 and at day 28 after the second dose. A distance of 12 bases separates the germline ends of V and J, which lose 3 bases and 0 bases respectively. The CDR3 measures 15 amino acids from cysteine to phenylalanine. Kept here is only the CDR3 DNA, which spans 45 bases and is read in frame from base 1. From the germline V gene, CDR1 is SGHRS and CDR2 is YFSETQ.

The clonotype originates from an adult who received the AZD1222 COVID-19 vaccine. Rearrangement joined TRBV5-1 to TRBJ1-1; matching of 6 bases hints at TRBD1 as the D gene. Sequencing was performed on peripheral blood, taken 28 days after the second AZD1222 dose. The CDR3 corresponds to CASSSQGGVNTEAFF. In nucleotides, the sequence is TGCGCCAGCAGCTCACAGGGAGGGGTGAACACTGAAGCTTTCTTT.